This T cell receptor beta chain was observed in a study of post-analysis software for immune sequencing data. Study outcomes and limitations: Controls significantly exceeded multiple sclerosis patients in normalized Chao1 diversity. Elevated frequency relative to controls characterized roughly 5 TRBV segments in patients, TRBV5-6, TRBV5-1 and TRBV20-1 among them. Same-batch samples co-clustered strongly by F measure.

TCR beta libraries were prepared from cDNA with unique molecular identifiers. The T cell input of roughly 0.9 to 11 million gave 400,000 to 500,000 cDNA molecules. TCRdb reanalysed the PCR reads using MiXCR and keeps one entry per CDR3 protein. The sample contains under 650,000 distinct CDR3 sequences, about 40% of which appear only once. A word on this clonotype: What it binds is unknown.

The junction had 6 bases not matched to a gene; V was cut back by 5 bases and J by 9 bases. The CDR3 is 12 residues long. Germline loops: CDR1 MNHNY, CDR2 SVGAGI (reference sequence). Sequencing used blood. The receptor comes from a girl between 5 and 17 years old with multiple sclerosis. The V gene is TRBV6-6, the J gene TRBJ2-7, with 8 bases lining up with TRBD1. The CDR3 coding sequence is TGTGCCAGCAGTCGCCGGGACAGGCCGCAGTACTTC. Translation gives CASSRRDRPQYF.